The T cell receptor beta chain under discussion was sequenced for a study of OX40 agonist ivuxolimab in advanced cancers. The overall study: Dose-escalation patients were diagnosed with hepatocellular carcinoma, melanoma, renal cell cancer or head and neck cancer. Broader study findings: Patients with a partial response at 0.1-3.0 mg/kg had among the lowest clonal expansion.

Repertoires were generated with immunoSEQ multiplex PCR, while TCRdb's copy carries only in-frame clones and drops some. The data show 60,000 or so clones, 86% seen once. Notes on this clone: Its antigen is unknown.

If patients had autoimmune disease history or systemic immunosuppression, they were excluded. The sequence derives from an adult with an advanced solid tumor such as melanoma, head and neck, liver or kidney cancer. Sample: CD4+ or CD8+ T cells sorted from blood, taken in a trial of the OX40 agonist ivuxolimab.

The CDR3 protein is CASRDGTSINTDTQYF. DNA of the CDR3: TGTGCCAGCAGGGACGGGACTAGCATTAACACAGATACGCAGTATTTT. V gene TRBV2 combines with J gene TRBJ2-3; 9 nucleotides match TRBD2. V dropped 6 bases and J dropped 2; count of bases not matched to a gene: 9. This CDR3 has 16 residues. Germline V gene lookup returns CDR1 SNHLY and CDR2 FYNNEI.